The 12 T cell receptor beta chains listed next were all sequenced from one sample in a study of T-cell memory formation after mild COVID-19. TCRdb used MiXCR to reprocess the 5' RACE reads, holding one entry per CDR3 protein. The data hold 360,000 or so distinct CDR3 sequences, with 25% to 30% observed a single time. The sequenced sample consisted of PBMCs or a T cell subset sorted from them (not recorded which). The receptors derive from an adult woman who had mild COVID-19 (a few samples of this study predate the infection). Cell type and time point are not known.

The CDR3 sequence: CASRRSGEETQYF. Here the CDR3 DNA reads TGTGCCAGTAGACGATCAGGGGAAGAGACCCAGTACTTC. The chain carries TRBV19 and TRBJ2-5; TRBD1 is a possible D gene (6 bases). This CDR3 spans 13 amino acids. Trimming cost V 6 bases and J 3 bases, with 11 bases left between them. Germline V gene lookup returns CDR1 LNHDA and CDR2 SQIVND (reference sequence).

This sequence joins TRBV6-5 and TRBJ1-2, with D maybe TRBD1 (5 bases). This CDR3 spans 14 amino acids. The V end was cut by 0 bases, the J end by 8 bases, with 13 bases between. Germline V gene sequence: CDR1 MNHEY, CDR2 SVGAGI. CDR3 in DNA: TGTGCCAGCAGTTACTCGAATGGGGGAGGAGGCTACACCTTC. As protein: CASSYSNGGGGYTF.

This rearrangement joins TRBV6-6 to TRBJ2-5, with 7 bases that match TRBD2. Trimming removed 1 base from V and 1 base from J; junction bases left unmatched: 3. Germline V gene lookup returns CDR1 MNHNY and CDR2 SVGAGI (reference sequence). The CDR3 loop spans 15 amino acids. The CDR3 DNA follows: TGTGCCAGCAGTTACTTGGGACTAACCCAAGAGACCCAGTACTTC. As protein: CASSYLGLTQETQYF.

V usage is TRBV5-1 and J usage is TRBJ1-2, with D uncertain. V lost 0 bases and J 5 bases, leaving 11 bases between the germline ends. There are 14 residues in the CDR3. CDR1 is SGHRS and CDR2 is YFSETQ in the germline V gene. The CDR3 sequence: CASSLEQNEYGYTF. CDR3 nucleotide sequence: TGCGCCAGCAGCTTGGAACAGAACGAGTATGGCTACACCTTC.

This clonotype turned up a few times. The CDR3 sequence is CASSPVQPPPLHF. The CDR3 region has the DNA TGCGCCAGCAGCCCGGTGCAGCCTCCACCCCTCCACTTT. The chain is built from TRBV5-1 and TRBJ1-6; no clear D gene. Trimming shortened V by 4 bases and J by 11 bases, and 13 bases separated the two germline ends. Per germline, CDR1 SGHRS and CDR2 YFSETQ. The CDR3 sequence is 13 residues long.

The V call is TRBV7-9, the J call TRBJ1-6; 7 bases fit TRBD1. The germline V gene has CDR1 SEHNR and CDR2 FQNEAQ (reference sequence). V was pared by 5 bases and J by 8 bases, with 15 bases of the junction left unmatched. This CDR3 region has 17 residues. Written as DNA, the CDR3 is TGTGCCAGCAGCCCCCTTCGAGGGCACAGGGGCGATTCACCCCTCCACTTT. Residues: CASSPLRGHRGDSPLHF.

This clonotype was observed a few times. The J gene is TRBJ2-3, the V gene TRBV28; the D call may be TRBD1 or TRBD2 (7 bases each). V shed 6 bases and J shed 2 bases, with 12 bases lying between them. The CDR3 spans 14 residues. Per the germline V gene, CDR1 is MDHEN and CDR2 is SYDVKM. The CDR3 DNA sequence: TGTGCCAGCAGCCAGGGGGGGAACACAGATACGCAGTATTTT. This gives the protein CASSQGGNTDTQYF.

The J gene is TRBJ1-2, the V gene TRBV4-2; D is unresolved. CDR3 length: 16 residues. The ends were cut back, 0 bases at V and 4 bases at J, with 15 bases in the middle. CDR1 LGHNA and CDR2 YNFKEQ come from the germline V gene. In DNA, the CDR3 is TGTGCCAGCAGCCAAGATTCGGCAACGCGACGCTATGGCTACACCTTC. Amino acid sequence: CASSQDSATRRYGYTF.

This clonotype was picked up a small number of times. CDR3 loop: CSARHSPNQPQHF. The CDR3 bases are TGCAGTGCCCGCCACAGTCCCAATCAGCCCCAGCATTTT. The gene calls are TRBV20-1 and TRBJ1-5, with D hard to call. The germline CDR1 and CDR2 sequences are DFQATT and SNEGSKA (reference sequence). Trimming stripped 6 bases from V and 3 bases from J, with 12 bases between. This CDR3 contains 13 residues.

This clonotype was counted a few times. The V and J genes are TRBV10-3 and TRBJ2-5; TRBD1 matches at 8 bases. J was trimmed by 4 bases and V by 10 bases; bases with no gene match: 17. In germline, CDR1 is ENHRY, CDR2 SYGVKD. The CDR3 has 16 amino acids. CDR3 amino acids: CATRNPGQGARETQYF. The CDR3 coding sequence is TGTGCCACCCGCAACCCGGGGCAGGGGGCGCGAGAGACCCAGTACTTC.

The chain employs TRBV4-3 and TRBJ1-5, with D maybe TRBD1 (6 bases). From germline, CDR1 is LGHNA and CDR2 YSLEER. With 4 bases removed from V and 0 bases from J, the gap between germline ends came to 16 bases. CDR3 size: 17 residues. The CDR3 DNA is TGCGCCAGCAGCCCCGGTCTGGGGACACATAGCAATCAGCCCCAGCATTTT. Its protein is CASSPGLGTHSNQPQHF.

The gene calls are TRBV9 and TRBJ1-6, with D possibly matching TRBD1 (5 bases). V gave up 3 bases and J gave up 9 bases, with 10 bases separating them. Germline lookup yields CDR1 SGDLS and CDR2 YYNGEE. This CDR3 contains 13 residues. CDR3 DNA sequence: TGTGCCAGCAGCGGGGACCTGGCTTCACCCCTCCACTTT. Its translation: CASSGDLASPLHF.